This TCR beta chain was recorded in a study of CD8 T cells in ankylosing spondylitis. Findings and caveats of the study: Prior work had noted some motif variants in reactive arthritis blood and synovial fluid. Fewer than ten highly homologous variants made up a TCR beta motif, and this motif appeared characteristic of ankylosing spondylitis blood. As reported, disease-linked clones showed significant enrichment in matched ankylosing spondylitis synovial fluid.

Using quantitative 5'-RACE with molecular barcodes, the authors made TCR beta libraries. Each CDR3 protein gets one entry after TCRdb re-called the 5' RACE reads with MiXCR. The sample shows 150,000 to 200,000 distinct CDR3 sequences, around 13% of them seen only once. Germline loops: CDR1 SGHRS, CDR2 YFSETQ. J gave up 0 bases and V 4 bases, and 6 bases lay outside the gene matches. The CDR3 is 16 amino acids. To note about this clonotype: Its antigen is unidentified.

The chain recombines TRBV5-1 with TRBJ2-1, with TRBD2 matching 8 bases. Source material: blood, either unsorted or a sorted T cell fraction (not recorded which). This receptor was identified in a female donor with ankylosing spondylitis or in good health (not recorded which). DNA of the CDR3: TGCGCCAGCAGCCCGGGGGGGACTAGCTCCTACAATGAGCAGTTCTTC. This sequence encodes CASSPGGTSSYNEQFF.